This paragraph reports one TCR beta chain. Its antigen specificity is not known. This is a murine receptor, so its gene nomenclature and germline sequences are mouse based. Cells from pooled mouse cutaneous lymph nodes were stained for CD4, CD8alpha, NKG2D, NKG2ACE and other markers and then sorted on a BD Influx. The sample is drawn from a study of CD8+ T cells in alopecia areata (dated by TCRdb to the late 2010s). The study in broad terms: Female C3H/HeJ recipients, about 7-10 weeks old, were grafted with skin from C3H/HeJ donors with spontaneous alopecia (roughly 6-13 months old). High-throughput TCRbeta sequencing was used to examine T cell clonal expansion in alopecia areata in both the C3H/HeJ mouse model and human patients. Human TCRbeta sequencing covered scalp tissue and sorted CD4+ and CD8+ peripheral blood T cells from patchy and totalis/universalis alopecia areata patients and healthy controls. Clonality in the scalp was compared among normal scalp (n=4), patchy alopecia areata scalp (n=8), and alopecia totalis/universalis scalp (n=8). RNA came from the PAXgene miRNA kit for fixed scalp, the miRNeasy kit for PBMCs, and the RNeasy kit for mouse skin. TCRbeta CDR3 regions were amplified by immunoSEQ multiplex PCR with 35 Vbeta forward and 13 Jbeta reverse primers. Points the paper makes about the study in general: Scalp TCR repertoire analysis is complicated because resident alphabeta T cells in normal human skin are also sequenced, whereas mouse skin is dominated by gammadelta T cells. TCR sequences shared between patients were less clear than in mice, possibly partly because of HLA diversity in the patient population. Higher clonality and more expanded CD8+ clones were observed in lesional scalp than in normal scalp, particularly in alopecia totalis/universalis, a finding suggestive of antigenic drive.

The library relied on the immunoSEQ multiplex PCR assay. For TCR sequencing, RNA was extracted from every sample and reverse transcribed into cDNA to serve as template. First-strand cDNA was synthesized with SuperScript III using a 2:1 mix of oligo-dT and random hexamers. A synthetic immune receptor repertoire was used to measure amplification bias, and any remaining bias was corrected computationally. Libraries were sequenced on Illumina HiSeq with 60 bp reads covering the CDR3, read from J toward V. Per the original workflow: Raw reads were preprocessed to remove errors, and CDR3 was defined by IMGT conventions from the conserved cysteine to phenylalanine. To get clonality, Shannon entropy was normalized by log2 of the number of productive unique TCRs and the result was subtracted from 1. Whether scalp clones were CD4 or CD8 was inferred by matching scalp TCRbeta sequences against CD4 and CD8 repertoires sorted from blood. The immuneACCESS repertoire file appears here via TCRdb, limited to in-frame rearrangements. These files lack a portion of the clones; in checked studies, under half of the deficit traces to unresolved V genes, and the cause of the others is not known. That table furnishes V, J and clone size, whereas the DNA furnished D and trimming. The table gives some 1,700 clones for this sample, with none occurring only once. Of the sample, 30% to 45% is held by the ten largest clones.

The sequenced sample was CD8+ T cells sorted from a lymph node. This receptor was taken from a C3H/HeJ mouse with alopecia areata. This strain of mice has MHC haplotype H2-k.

CDR3 region: CASGDWYEQYF. Partial CDR3 DNA: TGTGCCAGCGGTGATTGGTAT. Here the chain combines TRBV13-2 and TRBJ2-7; no confident D gene assignment can be made. The read terminates 4 residues ahead of where the CDR3 ends, so the germline J gene completes it. Based on the germline V gene (reference sequence), the CDR1 and CDR2 sequences are NNHNN and SYGAGS. From cysteine to phenylalanine, the CDR3 is 11 amino acids long. Sequencing covers 21 bases of the CDR3, shown here with the frame starting at base 1.